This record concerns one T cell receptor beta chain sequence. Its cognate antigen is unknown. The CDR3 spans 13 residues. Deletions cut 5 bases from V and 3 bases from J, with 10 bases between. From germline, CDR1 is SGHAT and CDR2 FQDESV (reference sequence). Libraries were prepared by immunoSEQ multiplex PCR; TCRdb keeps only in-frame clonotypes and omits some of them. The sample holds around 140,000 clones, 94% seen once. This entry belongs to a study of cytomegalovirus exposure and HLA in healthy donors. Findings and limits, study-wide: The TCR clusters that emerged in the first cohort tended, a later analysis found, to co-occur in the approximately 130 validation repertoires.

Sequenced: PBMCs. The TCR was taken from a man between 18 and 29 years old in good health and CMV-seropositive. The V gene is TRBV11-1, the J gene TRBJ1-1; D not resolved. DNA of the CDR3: TGTGCCAGCAGCCAATTCGGGGACACTGAAGCTTTCTTT. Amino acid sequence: CASSQFGDTEAFF.